The clone carrying this TCR beta chain was counted many times. The antigen is not known. TCRdb re-called the PCR reads through MiXCR, storing one row per CDR3 protein. The sample lists 250,000 to 350,000 distinct CDR3 sequences, about 22% occurring once. The data belong to a study of molecular identifiers for immune sequencing clone quantification. Study outcomes and limitations: Identical TCR molecules that share a barcode could lead to an underestimation of highly expanded clone sizes. Jurkat TCR RNA that was spiked in from one cell was reportedly detectable among roughly 1 million naive cells.

The ends were cut back, 0 bases at V and 10 bases at J, with 13 bases in the middle. CDR3 length: 14 amino acids. The germline V gene has CDR1 MGHRA and CDR2 YSYEKL. Between about 19,000 and 1,000,000 sorted cells, with 10%, 30% or 50% RNA, yielded naive CD8 libraries. The sorting of naive CD8 T cells used the CD8+CD4-CCR7+CD45RA+ phenotype. This receptor was taken from a human donor in good health. Some libraries in this study had Jurkat cell RNA spiked in. The chain employs TRBV4-1 and TRBJ2-1; D perhaps matches TRBD2 (5 bases). The sample was naive CD8+ T cells from blood, with Jurkat cell RNA spiked in. The subset here: FACS-sorted CD8+CD4-CCR7+CD45RA+ naive T cells. The CDR3 nucleotides read TGCGCCAGCAGCCAAGAAGGAGGCCGACGGGAGCAGTTCTTC. Its translation is CASSQEGGRREQFF.